Here is one TCR beta chain with its context. Antigen: not known. The sample originates from a study of T cells in Graves' hyperthyroidism and ophthalmopathy. The study's findings and limits: The model forecast ophthalmopathy, anticipating it by a median around 6.5 months before onset. Most clonotypes expanded in the thyroid (above 0.001) were also present in blood.

Hyperthyroidism, newly diagnosed and lasting under 2 months, affected patients aged 18 to 65. Diagnoses rested on clinical symptoms, serum thyroxine and TRAb, thyroid ultrasound and orbital computed tomography. The source material, RNA transcripts, was used to amplify TCR beta CDR3 regions. TCR CDR3 underwent first-round RT-PCR with the HTBI primer set. TCRdb independently ran MiXCR on the multiplex PCR reads; one entry per CDR3 protein. Among about 500,000 distinct CDR3 sequences, 14% were seen once, and the ten largest hold around 17%. This CDR3 has 15 residues. V lost 4 bases to trimming and J lost 7 bases; unmatched junction nucleotides: 10.

The TCR comes from a young woman with Graves' hyperthyroidism. The sample consisted of blood. This sequence joins TRBV12-3 or TRBV12-4 and TRBJ1-5; TRBD1 matches at 7 bases. The CDR3 nucleotides read TGTGCCAGCAGTTCCCACAGGGGAGTTCGGCAGCCCCAGCATTTT. Protein product: CASSSHRGVRQPQHF.